This T cell receptor (beta chain) comes out of a study of T cell changes during pregnancy in multiple sclerosis. This CDR3 has 15 residues. CDR1 is SGHTA, CDR2 FQGTGA, per germline. With 5 bases clipped from V and 3 bases from J, the junction kept 5 bases outside the gene matches. TCRdb keeps only in-frame clones here, not all; method: immunoSEQ multiplex PCR. This table holds some 40,000 clones, roughly 94% found once. The chain joins TRBV7-3 to TRBJ2-7, with 12 bases matching TRBD2. The sequenced sample was CD4+ T cells from peripheral blood mononuclear cells, obtained in the third trimester of pregnancy. This sequence originates from a female donor with multiple sclerosis, enrolled in a pregnancy study. Here the CDR3 reads CASSPGLAGIYEQYF. The CDR3 DNA reads as TGTGCCAGCAGCCCAGGACTAGCGGGGATCTACGAGCAGTACTTC.